This T cell receptor beta chain is from a study of blood T cells in healthy people across ages. The CDR3 covers 15 residues. Germline assignment: CDR1 MNHNY and CDR2 SVGAGI (reference sequence). Together with a sample-barcoded 5' primer, a J-beta primer mix was included in a second PCR lasting 7 to 11 cycles. One entry per CDR3 protein results from TCRdb running MiXCR on the 5' RACE reads. This table has over 1.5 million distinct CDR3 sequences, around half appearing once. Material: blood. The TCR sequence derives from a woman aged 40-49 years in good health. The chain is built from TRBV6-6 and TRBJ2-4; TRBD2 matches 10 bases. The J call may be mistaken, given a closer DNA end match to TRBJ2-7. CDR3 coding DNA: TGTGCCAGCAGTCCCGGGACTAGCGACACTTACGAGCAGTACTTC. It specifies CASSPGTSDTYEQYF.